The table lists the clone carrying this TCR beta chain with a count of one. The entry originates in a study of CD8+ T cells in alopecia areata. Germline loops: CDR1 PRHDT, CDR2 FYEKMQ (reference sequence). The CDR3 sequence is 15 residues long. Trimming took 5 bases from V and 1 from J; bases not matched to a gene: 1. Isolated RNA was reverse transcribed into cDNA used as the sequencing template. The table came from immunoSEQ multiplex PCR; TCRdb's copy has only in-frame clones and leaves some out. The data show approximately 150,000 clones, with approximately 60% seen just once and approximately 34% held by the top ten.

The chain employs TRBV13 and TRBJ2-2; 10 bases agree with TRBD2. The TCR comes from a human donor in good health. The sequenced sample was CD8+ T cells sorted from blood. CDR3 amino acids: CASSRLAGNTGELFF. Here the CDR3 DNA reads TGTGCCAGCAGCCGACTAGCGGGGAACACCGGGGAGCTGTTTTTT.